This is a list of T cell receptor beta chains from one sample in a study of cytomegalovirus exposure and HLA in healthy donors. This table comes from immunoSEQ multiplex PCR, and its TCRdb copy is limited to in-frame clones, with some not included. Here the sample spans over 150,000 clones, 80% to 90% being singletons. Sequences were obtained from PBMCs. Source of these receptors: a girl aged 10 to 17 in good health and CMV-seropositive. The CDR3 runs from the conserved cysteine through the conserved F or W. Fields, in order: CDR3 protein, CDR3 DNA, clone size, J gene, D gene, V gene. The D gene is left open where the match is weak. Not every row has a clone size; where given, it reads once, few, many or a size class.

CDR3 protein: CASSVTTGRNEKLFF; CDR3 DNA: TGTGCCAGCAGCGTAACGACAGGAAGAAATGAAAAACTGTTTTTT; clone size: -; J gene: TRBJ1-4; D gene: -; V gene: TRBV9
CDR3 protein: CASSRDTNYGYTF; CDR3 DNA: TGTGCCAGCAGCCGGGACACGAACTATGGCTACACCTTC; clone size: once; J gene: TRBJ1-2; D gene: -; V gene: TRBV6-5
CDR3 protein: CSVVVKAGIVSGEQFF; CDR3 DNA: TGCAGCGTTGTTGTCAAAGCTGGAATCGTCTCAGGTGAGCAGTTCTTC; clone size: -; J gene: TRBJ2-1; D gene: -; V gene: TRBV29-1
CDR3 protein: CASRGTGQTEAFF; CDR3 DNA: TGCGCCAGCCGGGGGACAGGGCAAACTGAAGCTTTCTTT; clone size: -; J gene: TRBJ1-1; D gene: TRBD1; V gene: TRBV10-1
CDR3 protein: CASTNSGGIGELFF; CDR3 DNA: TGCGCCAGCACCAATAGCGGGGGGATCGGGGAGCTGTTTTTT; clone size: -; J gene: TRBJ2-2; D gene: TRBD2; V gene: TRBV5-1
CDR3 protein: CASSVLRTGVGGYTF; CDR3 DNA: TGTGCCAGCAGCGTCCTCCGGACAGGGGTTGGCGGCTACACCTTC; clone size: once; J gene: TRBJ1-2; D gene: TRBD1; V gene: TRBV9
CDR3 protein: CASSASTGFLADTQYF; CDR3 DNA: TGCGCCAGCAGCGCCAGTACAGGGTTTTTAGCAGATACGCAGTATTTT; clone size: -; J gene: TRBJ2-3; D gene: -; V gene: TRBV5-1
CDR3 protein: CASSLTREGGNYGYTF; CDR3 DNA: TGTGCCAGCAGTTTAACTCGGGAGGGAGGGAACTATGGCTACACCTTC; clone size: -; J gene: TRBJ1-2; D gene: -; V gene: TRBV27
CDR3 protein: CASSYPTDRGGAEAFF; CDR3 DNA: TGTGCCAGCAGCTACCCTACCGACAGGGGAGGCGCTGAAGCTTTCTTT; clone size: -; J gene: TRBJ1-1; D gene: TRBD1; V gene: TRBV7-9
CDR3 protein: CASSLEPLPNYGYTF; CDR3 DNA: TGTGCCAGCAGCCTAGAGCCGTTACCCAACTATGGCTACACCTTC; clone size: -; J gene: TRBJ1-2; D gene: -; V gene: TRBV9
CDR3 protein: CASSGDRNTEAFF; CDR3 DNA: TGTGCCAGCAGTGGAGATCGGAACACTGAAGCTTTCTTT; clone size: -; J gene: TRBJ1-1; D gene: -; V gene: TRBV6-5
CDR3 protein: CASAGDISDAEAFF; CDR3 DNA: TGCGCCAGCGCTGGGGACATTTCTGACGCTGAAGCTTTCTTT; clone size: -; J gene: TRBJ1-1; D gene: -; V gene: TRBV5-1